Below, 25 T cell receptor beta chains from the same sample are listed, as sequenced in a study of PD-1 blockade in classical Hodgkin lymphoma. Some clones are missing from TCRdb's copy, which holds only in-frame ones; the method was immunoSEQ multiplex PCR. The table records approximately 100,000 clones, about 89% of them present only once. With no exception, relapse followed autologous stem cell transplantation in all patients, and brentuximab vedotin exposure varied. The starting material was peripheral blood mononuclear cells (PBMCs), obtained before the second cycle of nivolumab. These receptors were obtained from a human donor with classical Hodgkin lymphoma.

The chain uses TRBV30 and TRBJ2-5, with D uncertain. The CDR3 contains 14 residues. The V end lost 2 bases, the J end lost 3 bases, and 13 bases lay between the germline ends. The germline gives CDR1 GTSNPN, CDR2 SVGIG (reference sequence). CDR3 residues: CAWSPRLSEETQYF. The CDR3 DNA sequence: TGTGCCTGGAGTCCCCGACTCAGCGAAGAGACCCAGTACTTC.

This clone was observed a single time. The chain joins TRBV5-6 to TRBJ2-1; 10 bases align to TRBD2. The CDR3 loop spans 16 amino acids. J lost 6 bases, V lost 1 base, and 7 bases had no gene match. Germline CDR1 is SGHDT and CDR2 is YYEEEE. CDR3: CASSLFLAGEGNEQFF. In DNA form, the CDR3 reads TGTGCCAGCAGCTTGTTCCTAGCGGGGGAGGGCAATGAGCAGTTCTTC.

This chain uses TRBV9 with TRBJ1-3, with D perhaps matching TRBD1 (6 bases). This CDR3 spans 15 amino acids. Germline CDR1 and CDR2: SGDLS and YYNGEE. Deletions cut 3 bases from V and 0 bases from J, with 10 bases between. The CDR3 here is CASSETGFSGNTIYF. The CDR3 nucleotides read TGTGCCAGCAGCGAGACAGGCTTCTCTGGAAACACCATATATTTT.

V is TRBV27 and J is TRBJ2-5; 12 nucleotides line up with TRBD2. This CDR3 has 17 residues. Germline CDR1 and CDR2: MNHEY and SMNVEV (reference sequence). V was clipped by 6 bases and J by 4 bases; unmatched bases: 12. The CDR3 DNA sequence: TGTGCCAGCAGGATCTGGGGACTAGCGGGTTGGGGAGAGACCCAGTACTTC. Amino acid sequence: CASRIWGLAGWGETQYF.

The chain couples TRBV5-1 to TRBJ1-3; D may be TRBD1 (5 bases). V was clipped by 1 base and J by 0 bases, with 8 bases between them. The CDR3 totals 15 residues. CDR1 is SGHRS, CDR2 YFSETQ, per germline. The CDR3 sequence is CASSLFGGSGNTIYF. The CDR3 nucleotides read TGCGCCAGCAGCTTGTTCGGGGGCTCTGGAAACACCATATATTTT.

DNA for the CDR3: TGTGCCAGCAGTCCCTACAGGGGGGATACGCAGTATTTT. Protein sequence: CASSPYRGDTQYF. The chain couples TRBV27 to TRBJ2-3; TRBD1 aligns across 8 bases. CDR1 and CDR2 (germline): MNHEY, SMNVEV (reference sequence). After removal of 5 bases from V and 6 bases from J, the junction contained 4 bases not matched to a gene. This CDR3 contains 13 residues.

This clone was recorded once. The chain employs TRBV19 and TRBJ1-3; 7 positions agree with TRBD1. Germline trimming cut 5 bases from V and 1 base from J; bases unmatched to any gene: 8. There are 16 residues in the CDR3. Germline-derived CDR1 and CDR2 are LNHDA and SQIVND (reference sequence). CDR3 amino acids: CASSDITGASGNTIYF. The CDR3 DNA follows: TGTGCCAGTAGTGACATTACAGGGGCATCTGGAAACACCATATATTTT.

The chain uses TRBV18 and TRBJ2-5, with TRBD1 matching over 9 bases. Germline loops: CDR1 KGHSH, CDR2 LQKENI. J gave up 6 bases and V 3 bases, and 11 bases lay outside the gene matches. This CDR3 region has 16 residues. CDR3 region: CASSPITGTGMKTQYF. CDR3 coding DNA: TGTGCCAGCTCACCCATTACCGGGACAGGGATGAAGACCCAGTACTTC.

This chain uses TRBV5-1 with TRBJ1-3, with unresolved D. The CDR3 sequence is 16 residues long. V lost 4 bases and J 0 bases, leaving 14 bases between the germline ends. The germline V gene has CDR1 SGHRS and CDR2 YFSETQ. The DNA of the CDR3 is TGCGCCAGCAGCCCTTCGACGGGGAGCTCTGGAAACACCATATATTTT. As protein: CASSPSTGSSGNTIYF.

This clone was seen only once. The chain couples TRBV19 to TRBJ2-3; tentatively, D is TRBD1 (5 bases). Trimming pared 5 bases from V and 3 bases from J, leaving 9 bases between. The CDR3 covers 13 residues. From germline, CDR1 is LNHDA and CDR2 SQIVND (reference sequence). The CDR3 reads CASSLSGTDTQYF. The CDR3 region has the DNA TGTGCCAGTAGTCTCTCAGGGACAGATACGCAGTATTTT.

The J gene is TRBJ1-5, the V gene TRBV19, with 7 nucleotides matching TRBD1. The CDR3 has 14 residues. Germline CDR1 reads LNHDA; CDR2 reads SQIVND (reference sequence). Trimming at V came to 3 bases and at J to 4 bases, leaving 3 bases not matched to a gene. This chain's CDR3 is CASSISQGNQPQHF. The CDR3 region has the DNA TGTGCCAGTAGTATTTCACAGGGGAATCAGCCCCAGCATTTT. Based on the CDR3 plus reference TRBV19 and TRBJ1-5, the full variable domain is DGGITQSPKYLFRKEGQNVTLSCEQNLNHDAMYWYRQDPGQGLRLIYYSQIVNDFQKGDIAEGYSVSREKKESFPLTVTSAQKNPTAFYLCASSISQGNQPQHFGDGTRLSIL.

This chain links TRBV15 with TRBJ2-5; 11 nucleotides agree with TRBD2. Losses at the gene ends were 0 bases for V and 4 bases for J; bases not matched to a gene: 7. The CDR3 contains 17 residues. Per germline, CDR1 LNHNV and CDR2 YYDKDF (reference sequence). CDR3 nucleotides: TGTGCCACCAGCAGAGATTCGGCTAGCGGGGGGAGAGAGACCCAGTACTTC. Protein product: CATSRDSASGGRETQYF.

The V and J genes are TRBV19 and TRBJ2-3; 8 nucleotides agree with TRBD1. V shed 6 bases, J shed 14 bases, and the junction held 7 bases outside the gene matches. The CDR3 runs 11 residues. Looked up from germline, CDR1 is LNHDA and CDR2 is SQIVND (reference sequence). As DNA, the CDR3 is TGTGCCAGTAGCGATCGGACAGGGTTGTATTTT. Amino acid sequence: CASSDRTGLYF.

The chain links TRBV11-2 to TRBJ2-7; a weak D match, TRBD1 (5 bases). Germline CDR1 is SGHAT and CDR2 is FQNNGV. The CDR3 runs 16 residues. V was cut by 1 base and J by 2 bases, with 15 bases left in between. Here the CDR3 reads CASSLVSGRAPYEQYF. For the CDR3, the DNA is TGTGCCAGCAGCTTAGTCTCCGGCAGGGCCCCCTACGAGCAGTACTTC.

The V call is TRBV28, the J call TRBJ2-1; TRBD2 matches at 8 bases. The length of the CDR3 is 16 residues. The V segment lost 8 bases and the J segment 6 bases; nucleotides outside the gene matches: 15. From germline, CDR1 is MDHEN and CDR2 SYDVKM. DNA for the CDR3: TGTGCCAGCTCCCGGGAGGGGCCCGGCTGGGCCAATGAGCAGTTCTTC. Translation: CASSREGPGWANEQFF.

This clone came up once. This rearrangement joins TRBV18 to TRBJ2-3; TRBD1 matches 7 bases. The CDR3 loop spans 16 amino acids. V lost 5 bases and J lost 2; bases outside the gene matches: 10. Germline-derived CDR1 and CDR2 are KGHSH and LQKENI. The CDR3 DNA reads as TGTGCCAGCTCATCTCCCGACAGGGAGCTCACAGATACGCAGTATTTT. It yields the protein CASSSPDRELTDTQYF.

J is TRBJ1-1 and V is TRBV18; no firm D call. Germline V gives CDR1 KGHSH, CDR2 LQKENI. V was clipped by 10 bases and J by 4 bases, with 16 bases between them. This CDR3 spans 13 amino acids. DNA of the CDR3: TGTGCCAACAGAGTTAGTTCGAGCACTGAAGCTTTCTTT. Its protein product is CANRVSSSTEAFF.

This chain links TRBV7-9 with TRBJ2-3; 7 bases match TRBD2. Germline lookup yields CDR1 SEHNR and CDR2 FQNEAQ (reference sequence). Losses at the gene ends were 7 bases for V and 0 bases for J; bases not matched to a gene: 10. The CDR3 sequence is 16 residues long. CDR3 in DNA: TGTGCCAGCATCCCCCTGGGGGGGTCTAGCACAGATACGCAGTATTTT. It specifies CASIPLGGSSTDTQYF.

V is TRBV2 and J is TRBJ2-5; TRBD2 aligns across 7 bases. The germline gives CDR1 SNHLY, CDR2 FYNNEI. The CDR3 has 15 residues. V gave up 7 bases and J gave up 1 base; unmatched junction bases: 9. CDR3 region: CASTSQASGQETQYF. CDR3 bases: TGTGCCAGCACGAGTCAAGCTAGCGGCCAAGAGACCCAGTACTTC. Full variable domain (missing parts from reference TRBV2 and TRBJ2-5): EPEVTQTPSHQVTQMGQEVILRCVPISNHLYFYWYRQILGQKVEFLVSFYNNEISEKSEIFDDQFSVERPDGSNFTLKIRSTKLEDSAMYFCASTSQASGQETQYFGPGTRLLVL.

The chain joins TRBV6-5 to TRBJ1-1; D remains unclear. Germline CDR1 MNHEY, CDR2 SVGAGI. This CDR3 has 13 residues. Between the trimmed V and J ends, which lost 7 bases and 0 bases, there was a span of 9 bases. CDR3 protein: CASNYGVNTEAFF. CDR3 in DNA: TGTGCCAGCAACTATGGGGTGAACACTGAAGCTTTCTTT.

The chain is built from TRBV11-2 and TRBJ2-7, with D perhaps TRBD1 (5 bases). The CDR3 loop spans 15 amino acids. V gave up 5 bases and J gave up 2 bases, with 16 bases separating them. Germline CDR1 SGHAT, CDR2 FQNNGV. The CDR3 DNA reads TGTGCCAGCAGCCCGTCGGACACTATAGCCTACGAGCAGTACTTC. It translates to CASSPSDTIAYEQYF. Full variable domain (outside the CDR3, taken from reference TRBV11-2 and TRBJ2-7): EAGVAQSPRYKIIEKRQSVAFWCNPISGHATLYWYQQILGQGPKLLIQFQNNGVVDDSQLPKDRFSAERLKGVDSTLKIQPAKLEDSAVYLCASSPSDTIAYEQYFGPGTRLTVT.

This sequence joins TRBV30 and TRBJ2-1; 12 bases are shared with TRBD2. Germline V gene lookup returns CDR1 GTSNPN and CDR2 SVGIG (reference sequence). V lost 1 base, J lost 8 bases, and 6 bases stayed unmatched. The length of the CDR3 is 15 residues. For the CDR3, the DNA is TGTGCCTGGAGTGAGCTAGCGGGGGGGCGTTATGAGCAGTTCTTC. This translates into CAWSELAGGRYEQFF. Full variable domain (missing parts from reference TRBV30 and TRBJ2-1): SQTIHQWPATLVQPVGSPLSLECTVEGTSNPNLYWYRQAAGRGLQLLFYSVGIGQISSEVPQNLSASRPQDRQFILSSKKLLLSDSGFYLCAWSELAGGRYEQFFGPGTRLTVL.

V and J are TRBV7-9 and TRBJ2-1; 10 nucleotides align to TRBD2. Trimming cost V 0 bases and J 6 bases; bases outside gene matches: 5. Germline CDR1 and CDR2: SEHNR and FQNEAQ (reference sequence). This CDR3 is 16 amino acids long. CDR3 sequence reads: CASSLAGGLALNEQFF. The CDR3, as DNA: TGTGCCAGCAGCTTAGCGGGGGGACTAGCGCTCAATGAGCAGTTCTTC.

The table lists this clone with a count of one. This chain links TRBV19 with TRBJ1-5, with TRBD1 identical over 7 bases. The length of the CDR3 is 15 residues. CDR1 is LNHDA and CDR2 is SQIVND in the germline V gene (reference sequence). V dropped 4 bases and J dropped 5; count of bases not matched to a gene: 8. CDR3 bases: TGTGCCAGTAGTACCAACAGGGGAATAGATCAGCCCCAGCATTTT. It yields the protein CASSTNRGIDQPQHF. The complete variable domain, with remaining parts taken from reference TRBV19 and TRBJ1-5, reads DGGITQSPKYLFRKEGQNVTLSCEQNLNHDAMYWYRQDPGQGLRLIYYSQIVNDFQKGDIAEGYSVSREKKESFPLTVTSAQKNPTAFYLCASSTNRGIDQPQHFGDGTRLSIL.

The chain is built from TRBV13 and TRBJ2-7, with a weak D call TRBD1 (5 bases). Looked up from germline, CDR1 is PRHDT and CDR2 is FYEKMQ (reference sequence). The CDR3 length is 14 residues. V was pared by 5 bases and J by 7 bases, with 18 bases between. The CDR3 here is CASSPRQTPFEQYF. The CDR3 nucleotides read TGTGCCAGCAGCCCGCGACAGACCCCCTTTGAGCAGTACTTC.